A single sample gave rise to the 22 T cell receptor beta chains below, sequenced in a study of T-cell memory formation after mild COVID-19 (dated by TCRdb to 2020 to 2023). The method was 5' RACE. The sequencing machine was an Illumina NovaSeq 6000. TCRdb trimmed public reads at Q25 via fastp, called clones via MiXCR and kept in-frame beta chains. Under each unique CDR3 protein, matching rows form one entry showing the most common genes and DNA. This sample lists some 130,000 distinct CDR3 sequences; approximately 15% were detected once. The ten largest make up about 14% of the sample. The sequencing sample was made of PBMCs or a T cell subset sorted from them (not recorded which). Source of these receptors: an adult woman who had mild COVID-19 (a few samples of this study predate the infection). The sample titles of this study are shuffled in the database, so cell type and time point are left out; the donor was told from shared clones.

The chain's CDR3 is CAISEGGGTNTEAFF. The CDR3 DNA reads as TGTGCCATCAGTGAGGGAGGGGGAACAAACACTGAAGCTTTCTTT. J is TRBJ1-1 and V is TRBV10-3; TRBD1 might be the D (6 bases). The germline V and J ends were trimmed by 2 bases and 2 bases, with 12 bases remaining between them. Germline assignment: CDR1 ENHRY and CDR2 SYGVKD. This CDR3 is built from 15 residues.

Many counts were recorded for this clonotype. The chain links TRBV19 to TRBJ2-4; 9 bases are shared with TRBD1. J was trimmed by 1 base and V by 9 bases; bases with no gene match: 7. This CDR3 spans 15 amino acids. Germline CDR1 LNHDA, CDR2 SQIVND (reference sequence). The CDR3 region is CASRPGTGAKNIQYF. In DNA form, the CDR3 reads TGTGCCAGCCGTCCCGGGACAGGGGCCAAAAACATTCAGTACTTC.

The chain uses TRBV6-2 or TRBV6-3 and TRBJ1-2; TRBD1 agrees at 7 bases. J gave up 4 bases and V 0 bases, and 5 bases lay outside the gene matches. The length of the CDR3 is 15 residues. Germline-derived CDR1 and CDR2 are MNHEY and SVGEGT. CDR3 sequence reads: CASSYSGQTIYGYTF. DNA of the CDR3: TGTGCCAGCAGTTACTCGGGACAGACTATCTATGGCTACACCTTC.

CDR3 nucleotides: TGTGCCACCAGCAGACCCCCCACAGGGGCCCAAGAGACCCAGTACTTC. Translating it yields CATSRPPTGAQETQYF. This chain joins TRBV15 and TRBJ2-5; the match to TRBD1 covers 7 bases. CDR3 size: 16 residues. Germline CDR1 and CDR2: LNHNV and YYDKDF (reference sequence). V shed 2 bases, J shed 1 base, and the junction held 7 bases outside the gene matches.

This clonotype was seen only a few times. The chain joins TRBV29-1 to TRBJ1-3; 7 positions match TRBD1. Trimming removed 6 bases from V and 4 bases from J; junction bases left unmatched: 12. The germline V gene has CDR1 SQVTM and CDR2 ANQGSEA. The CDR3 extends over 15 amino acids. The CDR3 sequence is CSVDKQGTVGNTIYF. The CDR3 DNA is TGCAGCGTGGACAAACAGGGGACGGTCGGAAACACCATATATTTT.

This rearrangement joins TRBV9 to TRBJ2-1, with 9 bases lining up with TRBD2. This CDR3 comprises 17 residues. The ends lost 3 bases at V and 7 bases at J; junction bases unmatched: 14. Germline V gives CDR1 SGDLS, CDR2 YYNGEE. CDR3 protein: CASSGIGTSLFVNEQFF. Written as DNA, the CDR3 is TGTGCCAGCAGCGGGATCGGGACTAGCCTTTTTGTGAATGAGCAGTTCTTC.

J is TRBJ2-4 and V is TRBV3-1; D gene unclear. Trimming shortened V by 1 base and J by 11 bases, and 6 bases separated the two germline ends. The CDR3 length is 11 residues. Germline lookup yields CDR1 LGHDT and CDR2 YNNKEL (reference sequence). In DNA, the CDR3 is TGTGCCAGCAGCCAAGCTGGATTTCAGTACTTC. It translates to CASSQAGFQYF.

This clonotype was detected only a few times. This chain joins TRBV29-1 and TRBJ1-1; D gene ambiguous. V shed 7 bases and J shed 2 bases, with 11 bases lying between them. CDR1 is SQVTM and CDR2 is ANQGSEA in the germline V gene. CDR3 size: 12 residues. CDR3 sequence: CSGTTGNTEAFF. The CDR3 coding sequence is TGCAGCGGTACGACGGGAAACACTGAAGCTTTCTTT.

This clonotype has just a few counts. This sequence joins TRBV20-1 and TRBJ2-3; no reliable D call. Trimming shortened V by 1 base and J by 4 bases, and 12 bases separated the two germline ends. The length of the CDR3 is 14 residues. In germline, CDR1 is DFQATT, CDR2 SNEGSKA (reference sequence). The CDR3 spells CSARGILIADTQYF. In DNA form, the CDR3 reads TGCAGTGCTAGAGGAATCTTAATAGCAGATACGCAGTATTTT.

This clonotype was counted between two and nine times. The CDR3 DNA reads as TGCAGTGCTAGTGGCCGGGACAGGGTTAACTATGGCTACACCTTC. Translation gives CSASGRDRVNYGYTF. The chain couples TRBV20-1 to TRBJ1-2; 9 nucleotides match TRBD1. The CDR3 has 15 amino acids. Germline-derived CDR1 and CDR2 are DFQATT and SNEGSKA (reference sequence). V shed 3 bases, J shed 1 base, and the junction held 6 bases outside the gene matches.

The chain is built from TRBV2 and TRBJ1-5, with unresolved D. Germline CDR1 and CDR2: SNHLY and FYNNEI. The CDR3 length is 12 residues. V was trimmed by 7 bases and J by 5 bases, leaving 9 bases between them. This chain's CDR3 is CASKGHYQPQHF. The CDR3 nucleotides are TGTGCCAGCAAGGGCCACTATCAGCCCCAGCATTTT.

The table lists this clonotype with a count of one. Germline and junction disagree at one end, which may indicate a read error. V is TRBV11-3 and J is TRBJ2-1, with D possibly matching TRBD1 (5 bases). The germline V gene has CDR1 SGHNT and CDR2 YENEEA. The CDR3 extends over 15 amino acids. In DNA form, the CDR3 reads TGTGCCAGCACCTTAGACAGTAACTCCTACAATGAGCAGTTCTTC. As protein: CASTLDSNSYNEQFF.

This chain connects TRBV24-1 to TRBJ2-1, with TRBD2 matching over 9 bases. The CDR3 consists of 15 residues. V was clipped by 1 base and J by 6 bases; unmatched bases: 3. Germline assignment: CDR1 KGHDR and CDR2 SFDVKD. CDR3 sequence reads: CATSDLGSGSNEQFF. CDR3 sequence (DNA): TGTGCCACCAGTGATTTAGGTAGCGGGAGCAATGAGCAGTTCTTC.

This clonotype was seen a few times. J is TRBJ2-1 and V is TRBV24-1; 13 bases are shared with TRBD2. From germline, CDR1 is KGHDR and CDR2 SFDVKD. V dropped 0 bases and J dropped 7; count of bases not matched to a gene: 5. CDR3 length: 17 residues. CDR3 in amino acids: CATSDLGLAGAWNEQFF. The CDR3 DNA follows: TGTGCCACCAGTGATTTGGGACTAGCGGGGGCCTGGAATGAGCAGTTCTTC.

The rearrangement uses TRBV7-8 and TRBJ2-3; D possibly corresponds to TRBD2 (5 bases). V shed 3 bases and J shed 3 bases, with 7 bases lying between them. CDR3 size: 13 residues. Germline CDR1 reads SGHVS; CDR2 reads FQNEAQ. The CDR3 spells CASSFGITDTQYF. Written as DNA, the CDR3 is TGTGCCAGCAGCTTCGGGATAACAGATACGCAGTATTTT.

The CDR3 DNA reads TGTGCCAGCAGCCAATATACAGGATCCTACGAGCAGTACTTC. Its protein is CASSQYTGSYEQYF. This chain joins TRBV16 and TRBJ2-7; possible D gene TRBD1, 5 bases. Germline CDR1 KGHSY, CDR2 FQNENV. V was cut by 1 base and J by 1 base, with 8 bases left in between. The length of the CDR3 is 14 residues.

The CDR3 loop is CASSLDIGELFF. As DNA, the CDR3 is TGTGCCAGCAGCTTAGATATCGGGGAGCTGTTTTTT. V is TRBV11-2 and J is TRBJ2-2; D is unresolved. The CDR3 runs 12 residues. Germline V gene data show CDR1 as SGHAT and CDR2 as FQNNGV. V shed 0 bases and J shed 7 bases, with 3 bases lying between them.

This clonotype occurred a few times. CDR3 in DNA: TGTGCCAGCAGCTTAACCACAGGGGGGACAGATACGCAGTATTTT. Translating it yields CASSLTTGGTDTQYF. The chain recombines TRBV2 with TRBJ2-3, with 8 bases fitting TRBD1. This CDR3 has 15 residues. V lost 6 bases and J lost 3; bases outside the gene matches: 8. From germline, CDR1 is SNHLY and CDR2 FYNNEI.

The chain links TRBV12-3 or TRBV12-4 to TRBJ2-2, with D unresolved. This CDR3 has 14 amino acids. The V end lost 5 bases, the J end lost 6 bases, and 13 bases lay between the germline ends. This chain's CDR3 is CASSPGSRSGELFF. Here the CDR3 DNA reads TGTGCCAGCAGTCCGGGCTCTCGATCCGGGGAGCTGTTTTTT.

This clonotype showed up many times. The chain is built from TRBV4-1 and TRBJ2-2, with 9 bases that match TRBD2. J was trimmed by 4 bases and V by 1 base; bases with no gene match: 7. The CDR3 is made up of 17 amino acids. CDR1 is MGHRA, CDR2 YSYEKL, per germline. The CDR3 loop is CASSQGRREGLTGELFF. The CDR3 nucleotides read TGCGCCAGCAGCCAAGGGCGGCGGGAGGGCCTCACCGGGGAGCTGTTTTTT.

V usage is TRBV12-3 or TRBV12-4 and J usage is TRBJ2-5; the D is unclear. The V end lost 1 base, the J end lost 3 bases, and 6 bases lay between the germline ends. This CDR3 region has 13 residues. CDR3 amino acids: CASSLDHKETQYF. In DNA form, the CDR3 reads TGTGCCAGCAGTTTAGATCATAAAGAGACCCAGTACTTC.

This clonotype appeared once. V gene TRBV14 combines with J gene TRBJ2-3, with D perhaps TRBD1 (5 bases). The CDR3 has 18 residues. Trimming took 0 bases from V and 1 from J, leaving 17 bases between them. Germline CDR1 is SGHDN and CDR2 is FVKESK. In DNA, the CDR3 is TGTGCCAGCAGCCAAGATAGTAGACAGTGGTGGGGCACAGATACGCAGTATTTT. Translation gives CASSQDSRQWWGTDTQYF. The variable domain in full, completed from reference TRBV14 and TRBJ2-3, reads EAGVTQFPSHSVIEKGQTVTLRCDPISGHDNLYWYRRVMGKEIKFLLHFVKESKQDESGMPNNRFLAERTGGTYSTLKVQPAELEDSGVYFCASSQDSRQWWGTDTQYFGPGTRLTVL.